The rows below give T cell receptor beta chains drawn from one sample of a study of neurological immune-mediated disorders. TCRdb independently ran MiXCR on the 5' RACE reads; one entry per CDR3 protein. Found here are some 60,000 distinct CDR3 sequences, roughly 2.5% of them singletons; the top ten hold approximately 3%. The source material was PBMCs. The receptors come from a man aged 50 to 60 with multiple sclerosis. The conserved cysteine and the conserved F or W are not part of the CDR3 here.

J gene: TRBJ2-3; V gene: TRBV15; CDR3 protein: ATSISGTGLSWGLDTQY
J gene: TRBJ2-7; V gene: TRBV6-5; CDR3 protein: ASTVPGGTYEQY
J gene: TRBJ1-5; V gene: TRBV10-3; CDR3 protein: AISEVGGGNQPQH
J gene: TRBJ1-1; V gene: TRBV5-1; CDR3 protein: ASSLTGTGRTEAF
J gene: TRBJ2-5; V gene: TRBV7-7; CDR3 protein: ASSRQGEWETQY
J gene: TRBJ1-1; V gene: TRBV15; CDR3 protein: ATSPLEEEAF
J gene: TRBJ1-4; V gene: TRBV7-8; CDR3 protein: ASSERQGLGEKLF
J gene: TRBJ1-1; V gene: TRBV12-3/TRBV12-4; CDR3 protein: ASSPLNTEAF
J gene: TRBJ2-7; V gene: TRBV27; CDR3 protein: ASSSRAYEQY
J gene: TRBJ2-3; V gene: TRBV12-3/TRBV12-4; CDR3 protein: ASSLDRRTDTQY
J gene: TRBJ2-2; V gene: TRBV9; CDR3 protein: ASSLTPPGDTGELF
J gene: TRBJ1-2; V gene: TRBV5-1; CDR3 protein: ASSLGNYGYT
J gene: TRBJ1-4; V gene: TRBV9; CDR3 protein: ASSTTHRANEKLF
J gene: TRBJ2-2; V gene: TRBV20-1; CDR3 protein: SAVNGGAGGELF
J gene: TRBJ2-7; V gene: TRBV6-2/TRBV6-3; CDR3 protein: ASRPPGLAYYEQY
J gene: TRBJ2-5; V gene: TRBV7-2; CDR3 protein: ASSLGVGETQY
J gene: TRBJ1-5; V gene: TRBV12-3/TRBV12-4; CDR3 protein: ASSLSGLHSPQH
J gene: TRBJ1-1; V gene: TRBV3-1; CDR3 protein: ASSQDPGGTEAF
J gene: TRBJ2-5; V gene: TRBV20-1; CDR3 protein: SARSLGGVEMPQETQY
J gene: TRBJ2-3; V gene: TRBV20-1; CDR3 protein: SARDQGDRAPDTQY
J gene: TRBJ2-2; V gene: TRBV2; CDR3 protein: ASKYNRDTGELF
J gene: TRBJ1-5; V gene: TRBV7-2; CDR3 protein: ASSPDRGPQH
J gene: TRBJ2-1; V gene: TRBV5-1; CDR3 protein: ASSSGGGLGNEQF
J gene: TRBJ2-3; V gene: TRBV20-1; CDR3 protein: SASGTSGGWDTQY
J gene: TRBJ1-1; V gene: TRBV3-1; CDR3 protein: ASRYRDREGTEAF
J gene: TRBJ2-3; V gene: TRBV20-1; CDR3 protein: SARGLATDTQY
J gene: TRBJ2-6; V gene: TRBV6-2/TRBV6-3; CDR3 protein: ASRPTAGANVLT
J gene: TRBJ2-1; V gene: TRBV5-1; CDR3 protein: ASSPEGASYNEQF
J gene: TRBJ1-2; V gene: TRBV7-8; CDR3 protein: ASSLVGGGYT
J gene: TRBJ2-3; V gene: TRBV12-3/TRBV12-4; CDR3 protein: ASSLEDTQY